This T cell receptor beta chain was captured in a study of PD-L1 blockade in urothelial cancer. Across the whole study: Beginning around 2014, patients received atezolizumab, given as 1,200 mg intravenously every 3 weeks. Male sex and bladder-origin urothelial cancer were recorded for about 90% of the roughly 30 patients. At 6 weeks and at 3 weeks (second dose) after treatment start, blood was analyzed.

As to time point: pretreatment peripheral blood. Each patient gave between 1 and 8 samples, pretreatment and on-treatment. With V trimmed by 6 bases and J by 6 bases, 6 bases remained unmatched. Looked up from germline, CDR1 is KGHSH and CDR2 is LQKENI. The CDR3 contains 13 residues. Some clones are missing from TCRdb's copy, which holds only in-frame ones; the method was immunoSEQ multiplex PCR. There are about 130,000 clones in the sample; around 85% occur only once, and about 2.9% lies in the top ten. The chain links TRBV18 to TRBJ2-7; 9 bases align to TRBD1. Here the sequenced sample was PBMCs, taken around atezolizumab (anti-PD-L1) treatment. The receptor was derived from a man aged 50 to 59 with urothelial cancer. CDR3 DNA: TGTGCCAGCTCGGCGGACAGGGGAAGCGAGCAGTACTTC. It is translated as CASSADRGSEQYF. The full variable domain, in which reference TRBV18 and TRBJ2-7 provide the parts outside the CDR3, is NAGVMQNPRHLVRRRGQEARLRCSPMKGHSHVYWYRQLPEEGLKFMVYLQKENIIDESGMPKERFSAEFPKEGPSILRIQQVVRGDSAAYFCASSADRGSEQYFGPGTRLTVT.